Detailed here is one TCR beta chain. Its antigen remains unknown. This specimen belongs to a study of T-cell reconstitution after alpha-beta-depleted transplantation in children. The CDR3 has 16 residues. CDR1 and CDR2 (germline): LGHNA, YNFKEQ. The V segment lost 4 bases and the J segment 5 bases; nucleotides outside the gene matches: 9. The TCRbeta library was prepared with unique molecular identifiers. Each CDR3 protein is one row after TCRdb ran MiXCR on the PCR reads. The sample shows about 300,000 distinct CDR3 sequences, over 7% of them seen only once. Study observations and caveats: Reportedly, alpha-beta T cells present about two months post-transplant originated from several hundred expanded clones of graft origin. Several patients had high TCRbeta diversity at day 60; it came from surviving recipient T cells and thymic progenitors. T-cell numbers and diversity one year post-transplant derived largely from freshly generated T cells.

The clonotype was recovered from a female patient aged 2-9 years who had a stem cell transplant for Fanconi anemia, so the T cells may come from the graft donor. The V gene is TRBV4-2, the J gene TRBJ1-1, with TRBD1 matching over 11 bases. The specimen comprised peripheral blood, sampled 360 days after TCRalphabeta/CD19-depleted stem cell transplant. DNA for the CDR3: TGTGCCAGCAGCCTAGAGCCGGGACAGGGGGGTACTGAAGCTTTCTTT. This codes for CASSLEPGQGGTEAFF.